This T cell receptor beta chain was profiled in a study of Ad26.COV2.S vaccination and SARS-CoV-2 variants. This CDR3 spans 14 amino acids. In germline, CDR1 is SGHDT, CDR2 YYEEEE. V was shortened by 0 bases and J by 3 bases, with 7 bases between the two germline ends. The treatment is: around 19 received Ad26.COV2.S at low or high dose, single or two shots; roughly 5 received placebo; per-sample allocation not given. The investigators took samples on day 63 after the first vaccine or placebo injection. The protocol was immunoSEQ multiplex PCR, while the TCRdb copy is restricted to in-frame clones and leaves out a portion. In the table there are 360,000 or so clones, around 87% of which are singletons.

The sequence was obtained from a person between 18 and 65 years old who received the Ad26.COV2.S COVID-19 vaccine or a placebo. This sequence joins TRBV5-6 and TRBJ1-5, with D possibly matching TRBD1 (5 bases). The source was peripheral blood, collected in a trial of Ad26.COV2.S vaccine versus placebo. CDR3 protein: CASSLGQHNQPQHF. The CDR3 region has the DNA TGTGCCAGCAGCTTGGGACAGCACAATCAGCCCCAGCATTTT.